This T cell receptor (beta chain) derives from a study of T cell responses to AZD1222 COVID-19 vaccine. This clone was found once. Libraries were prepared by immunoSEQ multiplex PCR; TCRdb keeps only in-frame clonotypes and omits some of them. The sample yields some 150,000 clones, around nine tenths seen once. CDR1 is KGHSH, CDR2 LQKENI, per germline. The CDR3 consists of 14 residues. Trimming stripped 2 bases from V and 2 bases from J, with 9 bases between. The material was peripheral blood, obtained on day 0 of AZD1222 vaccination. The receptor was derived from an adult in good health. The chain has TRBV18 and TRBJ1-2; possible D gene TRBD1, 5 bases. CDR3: CASSPAWGNYGYTF. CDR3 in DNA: TGTGCCAGCTCACCAGCTTGGGGGAACTATGGCTACACCTTC. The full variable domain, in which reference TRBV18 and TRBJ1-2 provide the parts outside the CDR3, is NAGVMQNPRHLVRRRGQEARLRCSPMKGHSHVYWYRQLPEEGLKFMVYLQKENIIDESGMPKERFSAEFPKEGPSILRIQQVVRGDSAAYFCASSPAWGNYGYTFGSGTRLTVV.